This passage covers 10 T cell receptor beta chains from one sample sequenced in a study of T cells in Graves' hyperthyroidism and ophthalmopathy. Researchers took RNA transcripts and amplified the TCR beta CDR3 regions from them. A set of HTBI primers served as the primers for a first-round RT-PCR of the TCR CDR3. MiXCR was run by TCRdb on the multiplex PCR reads, yielding one entry per CDR3 protein. The table shows 500,000 to 550,000 distinct CDR3 sequences, with 15% to 20% occurring only once. The specimen was blood. Receptor source: a man aged 35-49 years with Graves' ophthalmopathy.

The chain links TRBV7-2 to TRBJ1-3, with D possibly TRBD1 on 6 matching bases. CDR1 and CDR2 (germline): SGHTA, FQGNSA. This CDR3 comprises 15 residues. V shed 4 bases and J shed 1 base, with 11 bases lying between them. The CDR3 region is CASSSTGFSGNTIYF. In nucleotides, the CDR3 is TGTGCCAGCAGCTCGACAGGATTTTCTGGAAACACCATATATTTT.

The CDR3 region has the DNA TGTGCCAGCAGCCTATTAAGAGGAGATACGCAGTATTTT. Its protein product is CASSLLRGDTQYF. The V call is TRBV7-9, the J call TRBJ2-3; the D is unclear. This CDR3 is 13 amino acids long. Germline V CDR1 and CDR2: SEHNR, FQNEAQ (reference sequence). Trimming left V 5 bases short and J 5 bases short, with 11 bases between.

This clonotype occurred many times. In DNA, the CDR3 is TGTGCCAGCAGTTCTCCGACAGGAGGACTAGGACATGAGCAGTTCTTC. This encodes CASSSPTGGLGHEQFF. This sequence joins TRBV5-5 and TRBJ2-1; a possible D gene is TRBD2 (7 bases). The V end was cut by 5 bases, the J end by 8 bases, with 23 bases between. CDR1 is SGHKS, CDR2 YYEKEE, per germline (reference sequence). This CDR3 comprises 16 residues.

The chain has TRBV7-2 and TRBJ2-2; D is ambiguous. Trimming cost V 5 bases and J 7 bases, with 11 bases left between them. This CDR3 region has 13 residues. Looked up from germline, CDR1 is SGHTA and CDR2 is FQGNSA. The CDR3 protein is CASSPNPFGELFF. The DNA of the CDR3 is TGTGCCAGCAGCCCCAACCCCTTCGGGGAGCTGTTTTTT.

There are a few counts of this clonotype. This chain joins TRBV5-5 and TRBJ2-7, with TRBD1 identical over 8 bases. Germline lookup yields CDR1 SGHKS and CDR2 YYEKEE (reference sequence). V trimming: 4 bases; J trimming: 6 bases; junction bases outside the gene matches: 9. The CDR3 has 14 residues. The CDR3, as DNA: TGTGCCAGCAGCGCCCGACAGGGGACGGGCGAGCAGTACTTC. As protein: CASSARQGTGEQYF.

This clonotype has only a few counts. The chain combines TRBV18 with TRBJ2-7, with 9 nucleotides matching TRBD1. V trimming: 0 bases; J trimming: 3 bases; junction bases outside the gene matches: 6. The CDR3 sequence is 16 residues long. Germline V CDR1 and CDR2: KGHSH, LQKENI. CDR3 sequence reads: CASSPPSGQGHYEQYF. The CDR3 DNA reads TGTGCCAGCTCACCACCGTCGGGACAGGGCCACTACGAGCAGTACTTC.

V gene TRBV5-1 combines with J gene TRBJ1-1; D perhaps matches TRBD1 (5 bases). Germline V gives CDR1 SGHRS, CDR2 YFSETQ. The CDR3 runs 14 residues. Between the trimmed V and J ends, which lost 2 bases and 0 bases, there was a span of 8 bases. The CDR3 loop reads CASSFDSMNTEAFF. The CDR3 region has the DNA TGCGCCAGCAGCTTTGACAGTATGAACACTGAAGCTTTCTTT.

This clonotype was counted ten times or more. In DNA form, the CDR3 reads TGTGCCAGCACCCGCGGGCGGCAGAACACTGAAGCTTTCTTT. Amino acid sequence: CASTRGRQNTEAFF. V and J are TRBV12-3 or TRBV12-4 and TRBJ1-1; D gene uncertain. V was trimmed by 7 bases and J by 1 base, leaving 13 bases between them. This CDR3 contains 14 residues.

This sequence joins TRBV15 and TRBJ2-3, with D perhaps TRBD1 (5 bases). The length of the CDR3 is 14 residues. With 0 bases removed from V and 4 bases from J, the gap between germline ends came to 8 bases. Germline V gives CDR1 LNHNV, CDR2 YYDKDF (reference sequence). The CDR3 is CATSRDQGSDTQYF. CDR3 nucleotide sequence: TGTGCCACCAGCAGAGATCAGGGATCAGATACGCAGTATTTT.

The rearrangement links TRBV20-1 to TRBJ2-7; TRBD1 matches 8 bases. Trimming cost V 3 bases and J 3 bases; bases outside gene matches: 7. CDR3 length: 14 residues. Germline CDR1 DFQATT, CDR2 SNEGSKA (reference sequence). CDR3: CSAREGTGHYEQYF. The DNA of the CDR3 is TGCAGTGCTAGGGAGGGGACAGGCCACTACGAGCAGTACTTC.